The rows below give T cell receptor beta chains drawn from one sample of a study of blood T cell repertoires in COVID-19. Assay used: immunoSEQ multiplex PCR; TCRdb lists only in-frame clones, some missing. The sample has roughly 190,000 clones, around nine tenths seen once; the top ten hold roughly 6%. Sequencing was done on a sample of peripheral blood. Source of these receptors: a man aged 40-49 years with active or convalescent COVID-19. CDR3s include the opening cysteine and the closing phenylalanine or tryptophan. The D gene is left open where the match is weak. A row's size may be missing; if present it is once, few, many or a size class.

cdr3_aa: CASSLDSDSPLHF
cdr3_nt: TGCGCCAGCAGTTTGGACTCCGATTCACCCCTCCACTTT
j_call: TRBJ1-6
v_call: TRBV5-1
clone_size: NA
d_call: NA

cdr3_aa: CASSFQRGAYQETQYF
cdr3_nt: TGTGCCAGCAGTTTTCAGCGGGGAGCGTACCAAGAGACCCAGTACTTC
j_call: TRBJ2-5
v_call: TRBV28
clone_size: NA
d_call: TRBD2

cdr3_aa: CASSPPGQGGETQYF
cdr3_nt: TGCGCCAGCAGTCCTCCGGGACAGGGGGGAGAGACCCAGTACTTC
j_call: TRBJ2-5
v_call: TRBV10-2
clone_size: NA
d_call: TRBD1

cdr3_aa: CASSLKQGGYAEIYGYTF
cdr3_nt: TGTGCCAGTAGTTTGAAACAGGGTGGGTACGCGGAGATCTATGGCTACACCTTC
j_call: TRBJ1-2
v_call: TRBV19
clone_size: NA
d_call: NA

cdr3_aa: CAISDPSASGNTDTQYF
cdr3_nt: TGTGCCATCAGTGACCCCTCGGCTAGCGGGAACACAGATACGCAGTATTTT
j_call: TRBJ2-3
v_call: TRBV10-3
clone_size: NA
d_call: TRBD2

cdr3_aa: CASTNPGGSSYEQYF
cdr3_nt: TGTGCCAGCACGAATCCAGGGGGGAGCTCCTACGAGCAGTACTTC
j_call: TRBJ2-7
v_call: TRBV7-2
clone_size: once
d_call: NA

cdr3_aa: CASSIGGGFSGNTIYF
cdr3_nt: TGTGCCAGTAGTATCGGCGGGGGCTTTAGTGGAAACACCATATATTTT
j_call: TRBJ1-3
v_call: TRBV19
clone_size: once
d_call: NA

cdr3_aa: CASSATTGSEQYF
cdr3_nt: TGTGCCAGCAGCGCTACGACAGGGAGCGAGCAGTACTTC
j_call: TRBJ2-7
v_call: TRBV9
clone_size: NA
d_call: TRBD1

cdr3_aa: CATSDFLGLPDEKLFF
cdr3_nt: TGTGCCACCAGTGATTTCTTGGGACTTCCGGATGAAAAACTGTTTTTT
j_call: TRBJ1-4
v_call: TRBV24-1
clone_size: NA
d_call: NA

cdr3_aa: CASSPHPGGTGELFF
cdr3_nt: TGTGCTAGCAGCCCGCACCCGGGTGGAACCGGGGAGCTGTTTTTT
j_call: TRBJ2-2
v_call: TRBV7-7
clone_size: NA
d_call: NA

cdr3_aa: CASSTSWVDRAIHQPQHF
cdr3_nt: TGTGCCAGTAGTACCTCCTGGGTCGACAGGGCAATTCATCAGCCCCAGCATTTT
j_call: TRBJ1-5
v_call: TRBV19
clone_size: NA
d_call: TRBD1

cdr3_aa: CASSQGRNQPQHF
cdr3_nt: TGTGCCAGCAGCCAAGGTAGAAATCAGCCCCAGCATTTT
j_call: TRBJ1-5
v_call: TRBV3-1/TRBV3-2
clone_size: NA
d_call: NA

cdr3_aa: CASSPDRHYEQYF
cdr3_nt: TGTGCCAGCAGCCCAGACAGGCATTACGAGCAGTACTTC
j_call: TRBJ2-7
v_call: TRBV7-9
clone_size: NA
d_call: NA

cdr3_aa: CSVDRLGQGVHEQYF
cdr3_nt: TGCAGCGTTGACCGACTCGGACAGGGGGTCCACGAGCAGTACTTC
j_call: TRBJ2-7
v_call: TRBV29-1
clone_size: NA
d_call: TRBD1

cdr3_aa: CASSLNPDINTEAFF
cdr3_nt: TGTGCCAGCAGCTTAAATCCAGATATTAACACTGAAGCTTTCTTT
j_call: TRBJ1-1
v_call: TRBV11-2
clone_size: NA
d_call: NA

cdr3_aa: CASSPQGTFYGYTF
cdr3_nt: TGTGCCAGCAGCCCACAGGGGACCTTCTATGGCTACACCTTC
j_call: TRBJ1-2
v_call: TRBV28
clone_size: once
d_call: TRBD1

cdr3_aa: CASSQQGAVEKLFF
cdr3_nt: TGTGCCAGCAGCCAACAGGGGGCCGTGGAAAAACTGTTTTTT
j_call: TRBJ1-4
v_call: TRBV3-1/TRBV3-2
clone_size: NA
d_call: TRBD1

cdr3_aa: CASSYGTVSGNTIYF
cdr3_nt: TGTGCCAGCAGTTATGGGACAGTCTCTGGAAACACCATATATTTT
j_call: TRBJ1-3
v_call: TRBV6-5
clone_size: few
d_call: TRBD1

cdr3_aa: CASSLDGLAGGETQYF
cdr3_nt: TGTGCCAGCAGCTTAGACGGACTAGCGGGAGGAGAGACCCAGTACTTC
j_call: TRBJ2-5
v_call: TRBV7-2
clone_size: once
d_call: TRBD2

cdr3_aa: CASSLGPGGTEAFF
cdr3_nt: TGTGCCAGCAGCTTGGGACCGGGGGGGACTGAAGCTTTCTTT
j_call: TRBJ1-1
v_call: TRBV5-6
clone_size: NA
d_call: NA

cdr3_aa: CASSATGRSTNEKLFF
cdr3_nt: TGTGCCAGCAGCGCGACAGGGAGGTCAACTAATGAAAAACTGTTTTTT
j_call: TRBJ1-4
v_call: TRBV5-8
clone_size: NA
d_call: TRBD1

cdr3_aa: CASSWDRGLLDTQYF
cdr3_nt: TGTGCCAGCAGCTGGGACAGGGGGCTGTTAGATACGCAGTATTTT
j_call: TRBJ2-3
v_call: TRBV5-4
clone_size: NA
d_call: TRBD1

cdr3_aa: CASRLINGNTEAFF
cdr3_nt: TGTGCCAGCAGGCTAATTAATGGGAACACTGAAGCTTTCTTT
j_call: TRBJ1-1
v_call: TRBV6-6
clone_size: NA
d_call: NA

cdr3_aa: CASSGGTGHQPQHF
cdr3_nt: TGTGCCAGTAGTGGGGGGACAGGGCATCAGCCCCAGCATTTT
j_call: TRBJ1-5
v_call: TRBV19
clone_size: NA
d_call: TRBD1

cdr3_aa: CASSPTPGLAGPANTGELFF
cdr3_nt: TGTGCCAGCAGCCCTACTCCGGGACTAGCGGGGCCTGCGAACACCGGGGAGCTGTTTTTT
j_call: TRBJ2-2
v_call: TRBV7-3
clone_size: NA
d_call: TRBD2

cdr3_aa: CSVGTGDTGELFF
cdr3_nt: TGCAGCGTAGGGACAGGGGACACCGGGGAGCTGTTTTTT
j_call: TRBJ2-2
v_call: TRBV29-1
clone_size: NA
d_call: TRBD1

cdr3_aa: CASSVGGASGGQETQYF
cdr3_nt: TGTGCCAGCAGCGTAGGCGGGGCTAGCGGGGGACAAGAGACCCAGTACTTC
j_call: TRBJ2-5
v_call: TRBV9
clone_size: NA
d_call: TRBD2

cdr3_aa: CATSRVRGLQPQHF
cdr3_nt: TGTGCCACCAGCAGAGTCAGGGGGCTGCAGCCCCAGCATTTT
j_call: TRBJ1-5
v_call: TRBV15
clone_size: NA
d_call: TRBD1

cdr3_aa: CASSPDRGGSPLHF
cdr3_nt: TGTGCCAGCTCACCCGACAGGGGAGGGTCACCCCTCCACTTT
j_call: TRBJ1-6
v_call: TRBV18
clone_size: NA
d_call: TRBD1